These 7 T cell receptor beta chains originate from one sample sequenced in a study of cytomegalovirus exposure and HLA in healthy donors. The PCR was carried out with 60 Vbeta primers and 13 Jbeta primers. Repertoires were generated with immunoSEQ multiplex PCR, while TCRdb's copy carries only in-frame clones and drops some. This sample carries around 200,000 clones, roughly four fifths of them seen once, and the ten largest clones take 1.6%. The sequenced sample was PBMCs. These receptors originate from a man in his fifties in good health and CMV-seronegative.

The chain couples TRBV10-3 to TRBJ2-1, with D tentatively TRBD2 (5 bases). This CDR3 is built from 14 residues. Looked up from germline, CDR1 is ENHRY and CDR2 is SYGVKD. V lost 6 bases, J lost 0 bases, and 9 bases lay in between. The CDR3 nucleotides are TGTGCCATCAGAGGAAGCGGCTCCTACAATGAGCAGTTCTTC. As protein: CAIRGSGSYNEQFF.

The chain uses TRBV7-8 and TRBJ1-1; D may be TRBD1 (5 bases). V lost 6 bases and J 6 bases, leaving 11 bases between the germline ends. Germline values: CDR1 SGHVS, CDR2 FQNEAQ. The CDR3 runs to 12 residues. The CDR3 region is CASSTWGAEAFF. The CDR3 DNA reads TGTGCCAGCAGTACTTGGGGCGCTGAAGCTTTCTTT.

A remark on this clone: A junction end diverges from the germline sequence, so it may reflect a read error. V is TRBV5-1 and J is TRBJ2-7; 13 bases are a match to TRBD2. Germline assignment: CDR1 SGHRS and CDR2 YFSETQ. The CDR3 runs to 13 residues. The CDR3 spells CASSPRTSGGAHF. DNA for the CDR3: TGCGCCAGCAGCCCACGGACTAGCGGGGGCGCCCACTTC.

In this sample, this clone turned up a few times. The chain is built from TRBV29-1 and TRBJ1-3; D perhaps matches TRBD1 (5 bases). V gave up 4 bases and J gave up 1 base, with 8 bases separating them. CDR3 length equals 13 residues. Germline V gene data show CDR1 as SQVTM and CDR2 as ANQGSEA. The DNA for the CDR3 is TGCAGCGTTGTTAAGGGGTCTGGAAACACCATATATTTT. Its translation is CSVVKGSGNTIYF.

The table lists this clone with a few counts. The chain has TRBV7-8 and TRBJ1-1; D is unresolved. Germline loops: CDR1 SGHVS, CDR2 FQNEAQ. The CDR3 is made up of 16 amino acids. V dropped 5 bases and J dropped 1 base, with 17 bases sitting between them. Written as DNA, the CDR3 is TGTGCCAGCAGCGCCTGGTCCCAGGTAACGAACACTGAAGCTTTCTTT. Its protein product is CASSAWSQVTNTEAFF.

The chain carries TRBV7-3 and TRBJ2-1; D uncertain. CDR3 size: 14 residues. The germline V and J ends were trimmed by 0 bases and 5 bases, with 8 bases remaining between them. The germline CDR1 and CDR2 sequences are SGHTA and FQGTGA. The CDR3 spells CASSLTLANNEQFF. DNA of the CDR3: TGTGCCAGCAGCTTAACTCTGGCCAACAATGAGCAGTTCTTC.

This clone was detected only once. V and J are TRBV10-3 and TRBJ1-2; TRBD1 might be the D (6 bases). V lost 6 bases, J lost 7 bases, and 24 bases lay in between. The germline gives CDR1 ENHRY, CDR2 SYGVKD. The CDR3 is 16 amino acids. For the CDR3, the DNA is TGTGCCATCAGGACAGGCGGCTCCTTGGGCGGGGGTGGCTACACCTTC. Its translation is CAIRTGGSLGGGGYTF.